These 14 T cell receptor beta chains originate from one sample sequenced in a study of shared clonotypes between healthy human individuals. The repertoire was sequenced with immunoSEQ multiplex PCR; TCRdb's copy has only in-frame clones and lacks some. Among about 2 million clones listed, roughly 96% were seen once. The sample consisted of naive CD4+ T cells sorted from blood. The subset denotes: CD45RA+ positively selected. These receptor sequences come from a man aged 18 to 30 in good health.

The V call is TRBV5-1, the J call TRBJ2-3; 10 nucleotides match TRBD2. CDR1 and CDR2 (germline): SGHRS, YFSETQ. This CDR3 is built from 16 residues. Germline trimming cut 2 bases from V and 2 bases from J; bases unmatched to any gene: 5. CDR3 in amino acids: CASSFVSGGHTDTQYF. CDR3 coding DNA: TGCGCCAGCAGCTTTGTTAGCGGGGGGCACACAGATACGCAGTATTTT.

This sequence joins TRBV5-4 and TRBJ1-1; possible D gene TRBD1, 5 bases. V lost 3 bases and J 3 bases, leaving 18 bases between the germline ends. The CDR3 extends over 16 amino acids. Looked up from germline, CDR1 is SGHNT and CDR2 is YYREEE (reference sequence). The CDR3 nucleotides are TGTGCCAGCAGCTGGAGTAAGGGGCTGGGGGACACTGAAGCTTTCTTT. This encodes CASSWSKGLGDTEAFF.

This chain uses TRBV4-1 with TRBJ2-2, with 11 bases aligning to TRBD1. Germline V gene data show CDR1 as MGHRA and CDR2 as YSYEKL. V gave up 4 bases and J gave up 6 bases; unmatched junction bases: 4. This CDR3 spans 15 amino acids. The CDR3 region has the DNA TGCGCCAGCAGCCGCGGACAGGGGGCCGCCGGGGAGCTGTTTTTT. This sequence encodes CASSRGQGAAGELFF.

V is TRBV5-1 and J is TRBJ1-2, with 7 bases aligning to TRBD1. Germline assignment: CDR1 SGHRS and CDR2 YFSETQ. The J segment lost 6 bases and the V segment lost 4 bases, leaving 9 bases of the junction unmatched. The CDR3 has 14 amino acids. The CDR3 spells CASSLFTGEDGYTF. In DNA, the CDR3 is TGCGCCAGCAGCCTCTTTACAGGGGAAGATGGCTACACCTTC. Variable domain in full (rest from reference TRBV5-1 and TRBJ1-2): KAGVTQTPRYLIKTRGQQVTLSCSPISGHRSVSWYQQTPGQGLQFLFEYFSETQRNKGNFPGRFSGRQFSNSRSEMNVSTLELGDSALYLCASSLFTGEDGYTFGSGTRLTVV.

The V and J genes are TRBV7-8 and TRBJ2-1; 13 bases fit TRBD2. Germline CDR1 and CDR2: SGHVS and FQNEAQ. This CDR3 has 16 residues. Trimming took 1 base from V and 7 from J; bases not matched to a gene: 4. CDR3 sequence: CASSLGLAGGSNEQFF. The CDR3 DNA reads TGTGCCAGCAGCTTAGGACTAGCGGGAGGAAGTAATGAGCAGTTCTTC.

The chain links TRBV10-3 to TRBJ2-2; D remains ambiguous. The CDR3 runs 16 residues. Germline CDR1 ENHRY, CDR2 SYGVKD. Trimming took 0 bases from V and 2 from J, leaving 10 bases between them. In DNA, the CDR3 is TGTGCCATCAGTGAGTCAAAGACCCCAAACACCGGGGAGCTGTTTTTT. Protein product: CAISESKTPNTGELFF.

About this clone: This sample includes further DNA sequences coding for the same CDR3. CDR3 residues: CASSFGEGEKLFF. The CDR3 DNA sequence: TGCGCCAGCAGCTTCGGGGAGGGTGAAAAACTGTTTTTT. The V call is TRBV5-1, the J call TRBJ1-4; D unclear. This CDR3 comprises 13 residues. With 2 bases removed from V and 7 bases from J, the gap between germline ends came to 9 bases. Germline CDR1 is SGHRS and CDR2 is YFSETQ.

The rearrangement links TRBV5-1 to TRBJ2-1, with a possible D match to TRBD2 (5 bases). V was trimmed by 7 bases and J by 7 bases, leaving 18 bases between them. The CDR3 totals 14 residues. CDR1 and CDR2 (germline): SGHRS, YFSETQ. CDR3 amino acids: CASGPETGSNEQFF. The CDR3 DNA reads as TGCGCCAGCGGTCCCGAGACGGGGAGTAATGAGCAGTTCTTC.

This CDR3 is CAIEGDGLAGKQYF. The CDR3 DNA follows: TGTGCCATCGAAGGGGATGGACTAGCGGGGAAGCAGTACTTC. The genes are TRBV10-3 and TRBJ2-7, with 12 bases lining up with TRBD2. The CDR3 runs to 14 residues. Unmatched junction bases numbered 10, after V lost 8 bases and J lost 8 bases. Germline lookup yields CDR1 ENHRY and CDR2 SYGVKD.

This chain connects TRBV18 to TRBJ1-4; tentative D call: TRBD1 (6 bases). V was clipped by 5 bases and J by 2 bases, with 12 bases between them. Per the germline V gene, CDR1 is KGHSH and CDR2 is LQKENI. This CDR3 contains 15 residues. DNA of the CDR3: TGTGCCAGCTCAAAAAGGGGGGCCACTAATGAAAAACTGTTTTTT. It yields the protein CASSKRGATNEKLFF.

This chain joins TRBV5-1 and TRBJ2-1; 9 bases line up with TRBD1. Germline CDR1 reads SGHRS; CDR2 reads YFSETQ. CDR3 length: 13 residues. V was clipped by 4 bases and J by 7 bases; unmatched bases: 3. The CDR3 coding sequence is TGCGCCAGCAGCACCGGGACAGGGAATGAGCAGTTCTTC. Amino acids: CASSTGTGNEQFF.

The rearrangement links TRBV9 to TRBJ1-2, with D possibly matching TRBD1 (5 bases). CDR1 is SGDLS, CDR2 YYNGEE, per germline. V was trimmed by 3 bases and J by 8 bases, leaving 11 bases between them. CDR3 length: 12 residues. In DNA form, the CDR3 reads TGTGCCAGCAGCGCATCCGGGACCGGCTACACCTTC. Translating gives CASSASGTGYTF. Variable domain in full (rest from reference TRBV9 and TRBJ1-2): DSGVTQTPKHLITATGQRVTLRCSPRSGDLSVYWYQQSLDQGLQFLIQYYNGEERAKGNILERFSAQQFPDLHSELNLSSLELGDSALYFCASSASGTGYTFGSGTRLTVV.

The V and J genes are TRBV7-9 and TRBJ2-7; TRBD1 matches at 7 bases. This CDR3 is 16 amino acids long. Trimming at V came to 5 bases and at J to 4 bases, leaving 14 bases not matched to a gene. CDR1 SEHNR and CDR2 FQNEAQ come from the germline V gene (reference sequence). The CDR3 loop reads CASSPGNNRGGYEQYF. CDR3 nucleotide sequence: TGTGCCAGCAGCCCGGGGAATAACAGGGGCGGTTACGAGCAGTACTTC.

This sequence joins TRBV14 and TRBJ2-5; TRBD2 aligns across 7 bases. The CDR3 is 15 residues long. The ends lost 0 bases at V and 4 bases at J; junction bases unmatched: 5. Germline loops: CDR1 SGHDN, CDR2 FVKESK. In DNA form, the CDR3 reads TGTGCCAGCAGCCAAGATCCAGCGGGAAGAGAGACCCAGTACTTC. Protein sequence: CASSQDPAGRETQYF.